Sequencing of this TCR beta chain was carried out in a study of T cell changes during pregnancy in multiple sclerosis. Libraries were prepared by immunoSEQ multiplex PCR; TCRdb keeps only in-frame clonotypes and omits some of them. In the table there are over 90,000 clones, roughly nine tenths of which are singletons. The CDR3 is 14 amino acids. Germline-derived CDR1 and CDR2 are MNHNS and SASEGT. After removal of 8 bases from V and 4 bases from J, the junction contained 10 bases not matched to a gene. V is TRBV6-1 and J is TRBJ2-7; TRBD1 matches 8 bases. The material sequenced was peripheral blood, taken in the second trimester of pregnancy. The source of this sequence is a female donor in good health, enrolled as a control in a pregnancy study. The chain's CDR3 is CASWKTGVSYEQYF. In DNA, the CDR3 is TGTGCCAGCTGGAAGACAGGGGTTAGTTACGAGCAGTACTTC.